The rows below give T cell receptor beta chains drawn from one sample of a study of blood T cell repertoires in COVID-19. Assay used: immunoSEQ multiplex PCR; TCRdb lists only in-frame clones, some missing. This sample has about 320,000 clones; about 90% occur once, and the top ten carry 5%. Sequenced sample: PBMCs or T cells enriched from blood (not recorded which). Receptor source: a man between 25 and 39 years old who had recovered from COVID-19. CDR3s include the opening cysteine and the closing phenylalanine or tryptophan. D genes are given only for firm matches. Only some rows state a clone size, as once, few, many or a class for expanded clones.

abundance	j_gene	len	v_gene	d_gene	CDR3nt	CDR3aa
NA	TRBJ2-7	14	TRBV28	TRBD1	TGTGCCAGCAGTGCTGGGACAGGGGGCTACGAGCAGTACTTC	CASSAGTGGYEQYF
NA	TRBJ1-3	14	TRBV10-1	TRBD1	TGCGCCAGCAGCGAGGGGGCGCTTGGAAACACCATATATTTT	CASSEGALGNTIYF
NA	TRBJ1-1	13	TRBV3-1/TRBV3-2	NA	TGTGCCAGCAGCCCCGACGGGGGCACTGAAGCTTTCTTT	CASSPDGGTEAFF
NA	TRBJ2-3	15	TRBV28	TRBD2	TGTGCCAGCAGTCTAACCTCACTAGCGGGGGGTGCGCAGTATTTT	CASSLTSLAGGAQYF
NA	TRBJ1-2	13	TRBV12-3/TRBV12-4	TRBD1	TGTGCCAGCAGCGGGGACAGACCCTATGGCTACACCTTC	CASSGDRPYGYTF
NA	TRBJ1-5	14	TRBV28	TRBD1	TGTGCCAGCCTTGGGACAGGCAACAATCAGCCCCAGCATTTT	CASLGTGNNQPQHF
NA	TRBJ1-6	12	TRBV28	NA	TGTGCCAGCAGTTTACAGGGTTCACCCCTCCACTTT	CASSLQGSPLHF
NA	TRBJ2-1	11	TRBV6-5	NA	TGTGCCAGCAGTCTAGGTAATGAGCAGTTCTTC	CASSLGNEQFF
NA	TRBJ1-2	11	TRBV12-3/TRBV12-4	NA	TGTGCCAGCCCGGGGGGGAATGGCTACACCTTC	CASPGGNGYTF
NA	TRBJ1-4	13	TRBV10-1	NA	TGCGCCAGCAGTCCTCGGGTGGAGGAAAAACTGTTTTTT	CASSPRVEEKLFF
NA	TRBJ1-4	14	TRBV5-1	TRBD1	TGCGCCAGCAGCTTGGGACAGGGCGATGAAAAACTGTTTTTT	CASSLGQGDEKLFF
few	TRBJ1-5	14	TRBV18	TRBD1	TGTGCCAGCTCACCACAGGGGGCGGATCAGCCCCAGCATTTT	CASSPQGADQPQHF
NA	TRBJ2-5	12	TRBV12-3/TRBV12-4	NA	TGTGCCAGCAGCTCCTCCCAAGAGACCCAGTACTTC	CASSSSQETQYF
NA	TRBJ2-1	13	TRBV27	TRBD1	TGTGCCAGCAGTTGGACAGGGGGCAATGAGCAGTTCTTC	CASSWTGGNEQFF
NA	TRBJ2-7	15	TRBV28	TRBD1	TGTGCCAGCAGTTCACCGGGACAGGGGGTCTACGAGCAGTACTTC	CASSSPGQGVYEQYF
NA	TRBJ1-6	14	TRBV6-1	NA	TGTGCCAGCAGTGAGGGAGCAGAGAATTCACCCCTCCACTTT	CASSEGAENSPLHF
NA	TRBJ2-7	15	TRBV7-7	NA	TGTGCCAGCAGCTACCGAACAGGGCCCTCCTACGAGCAGTACTTC	CASSYRTGPSYEQYF
NA	TRBJ2-3	15	TRBV19	TRBD2	TGTGCCAGTGGGTTACTAGCGGGAGGCATGGATACGCAGTATTTT	CASGLLAGGMDTQYF
NA	TRBJ2-7	15	TRBV5-1	NA	TGCGCCAGCAGCTCCGGACGGGGACAAAGGAACGAGCAGTACTTC	CASSSGRGQRNEQYF
few	TRBJ1-1	13	TRBV24-1	TRBD1	TGTGCCACCAGGGGACAGATGAACACTGAAGCTTTCTTT	CATRGQMNTEAFF
NA	TRBJ1-1	13	TRBV3-1/TRBV3-2	NA	TGTGCCAGCAGCCAAGGGCAGAACACTGAAGCTTTCTTT	CASSQGQNTEAFF